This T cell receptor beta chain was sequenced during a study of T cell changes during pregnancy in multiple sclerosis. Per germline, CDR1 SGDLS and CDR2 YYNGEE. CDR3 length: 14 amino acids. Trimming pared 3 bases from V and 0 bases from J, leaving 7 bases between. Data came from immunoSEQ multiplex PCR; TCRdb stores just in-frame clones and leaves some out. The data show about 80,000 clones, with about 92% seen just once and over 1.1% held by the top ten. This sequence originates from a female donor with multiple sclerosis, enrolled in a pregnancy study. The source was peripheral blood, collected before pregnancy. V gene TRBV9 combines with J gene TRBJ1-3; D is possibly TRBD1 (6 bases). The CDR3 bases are TGTGCCAGCAGCGGGACAGTCTCTGGAAACACCATATATTTT. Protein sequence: CASSGTVSGNTIYF.